This T cell receptor (beta chain) originates from a study of blood T cells in healthy people across ages. A sample-barcoded 5' primer and a J-beta primer mix were used in a second PCR of roughly 6 to 11 cycles. CDR3-containing paired-end reads numbering at least 2.5 million came from each sample. From the 5' RACE reads, TCRdb called clonotypes with MiXCR, one entry per CDR3 protein. The sample carries roughly 1,500,000 distinct CDR3 sequences, around 39% recorded once. Germline values: CDR1 MNHNS, CDR2 SASEGT. CDR3 size: 18 residues. Trimming shortened V by 6 bases and J by 0 bases, and 22 bases separated the two germline ends.

Sequenced material: blood. The sequence was obtained from a woman aged 18-29 years in good health. The J gene is TRBJ2-3, the V gene TRBV6-1, with a possible D match to TRBD2 (6 bases). CDR3: CASSRRFGGPFSTDTQYF. CDR3 DNA: TGTGCCAGCAGCCGACGTTTTGGAGGGCCTTTTAGCACAGATACGCAGTATTTT.